A single sample is the source of the 20 T cell receptor beta chains below, sequenced in a study of blood T cells in healthy people across ages. A J-beta primer mix and a sample-barcoded 5' primer were used in a second PCR of roughly 7 to 12 cycles. TCRdb used MiXCR to reprocess the 5' RACE reads, holding one entry per CDR3 protein. The sample yields about 1,500,000 distinct CDR3 sequences, 42% seen once. Material for sequencing was blood. Receptor source: a woman under 30 in good health.

This clonotype was seen more than once but under ten times. The V call is TRBV5-1, the J call TRBJ2-1, with 7 bases identical to TRBD2. J lost 8 bases, V lost 4 bases, and 9 bases had no gene match. The CDR3 extends over 14 amino acids. Germline CDR1 SGHRS, CDR2 YFSETQ. CDR3 DNA sequence: TGCGCCAGCAGCCCGGGACTTGGGAGGGATGAGCAGTTCTTC. Encoded protein: CASSPGLGRDEQFF. The full variable domain, in which reference TRBV5-1 and TRBJ2-1 provide the parts outside the CDR3, is KAGVTQTPRYLIKTRGQQVTLSCSPISGHRSVSWYQQTPGQGLQFLFEYFSETQRNKGNFPGRFSGRQFSNSRSEMNVSTLELGDSALYLCASSPGLGRDEQFFGPGTRLTVL.

The CDR3 here is CASSQQGTAGNTIYF. The CDR3 nucleotides are TGTGCCAGCAGCCAACAGGGCACCGCTGGAAACACCATATATTTT. The rearrangement joins TRBV3-1 to TRBJ1-3; maybe TRBD1 (5 bases). V dropped 2 bases and J dropped 2 bases, with 10 bases sitting between them. Germline CDR1 is LGHDT and CDR2 is YNNKEL (reference sequence). This CDR3 region has 15 residues.

The rearrangement joins TRBV10-3 to TRBJ2-2; perhaps TRBD2 as D (6 bases). Trimming stripped 6 bases from V and 1 base from J, with 9 bases between. The CDR3 extends over 14 amino acids. CDR1 and CDR2 from the germline V gene are ENHRY and SYGVKD. CDR3 in DNA: TGTGCCATCAGAGATAGCGGGAACACCGGGGAGCTGTTTTTT. Its translation is CAIRDSGNTGELFF.

This clonotype turned up a few times. The chain joins TRBV9 to TRBJ2-1; no definite D call. The CDR3 covers 15 residues. Germline lookup yields CDR1 SGDLS and CDR2 YYNGEE. The V and J ends lost 0 bases and 2 bases respectively, with 9 bases between them. In nucleotides, the CDR3 is TGTGCCAGCAGCGTAGACGACGGAACCTACAATGAGCAGTTCTTC. Protein product: CASSVDDGTYNEQFF.

This clonotype was seen more than once but under ten times. The genes are TRBV4-1 and TRBJ1-1; 7 bases are a match to TRBD1. There are 15 residues in the CDR3. V lost 4 bases, J lost 1 base, and 6 bases stayed unmatched. Per germline, CDR1 MGHRA and CDR2 YSYEKL. As DNA, the CDR3 is TGCGCCAGCAGCCGCGGGGAGGGGGCGAACACTGAAGCTTTCTTT. This translates into CASSRGEGANTEAFF.

The DNA of the CDR3 is TGTGCCAGTAGGGACCCTGGTGTAAATGAGCAGTTCTTC. The encoded protein is CASRDPGVNEQFF. The chain carries TRBV19 and TRBJ2-1; no definite D call. CDR3 size: 13 residues. CDR1 LNHDA and CDR2 SQIVND come from the germline V gene (reference sequence). The V gene lost 6 bases and the J gene lost 7 bases, with 13 bases spanning the gap.

The CDR3 region has the DNA TGCAGTGCTAGGACAGGGGTACCTAATGAAAAACTGTTTTTT. Amino acid sequence: CSARTGVPNEKLFF. This sequence joins TRBV20-1 and TRBJ1-4, with 8 nucleotides matching TRBD1. J was trimmed by 3 bases and V by 3 bases; bases with no gene match: 3. The V gene's germline CDR1 is DFQATT and CDR2 SNEGSKA (reference sequence). CDR3 length equals 14 residues.

This clonotype was observed at least ten times. The CDR3 coding sequence is TGCGCCAGCAGCCCCGCCGGGACAGGGGCCTACGAGCAGTACTTC. Translated: CASSPAGTGAYEQYF. V usage is TRBV5-1 and J usage is TRBJ2-7, with 10 nucleotides matching TRBD1. CDR3 length equals 15 residues. V lost 4 bases and J lost 2; bases outside the gene matches: 6. The germline V gene has CDR1 SGHRS and CDR2 YFSETQ.

V is TRBV11-2 and J is TRBJ2-2; D not certain. Germline CDR1 reads SGHAT; CDR2 reads FQNNGV. Trimming removed 6 bases at V and 5 bases at J, with 10 bases between. The CDR3 extends over 13 amino acids. The CDR3 coding sequence is TGTGCCAGCAGATCGGTCGTAACCGGGGAGCTGTTTTTT. Its translation: CASRSVVTGELFF.

The rearrangement uses TRBV28 and TRBJ1-1, with D unresolved. Germline V lookup: CDR1 MDHEN, CDR2 SYDVKM. The CDR3 covers 14 residues. The V and J ends lost 3 bases and 3 bases respectively, with 11 bases between them. The CDR3 sequence is CASSFRVGDTEAFF. In DNA form, the CDR3 reads TGTGCCAGCAGTTTTAGGGTAGGAGACACTGAAGCTTTCTTT. Full variable domain (outside the CDR3, taken from reference TRBV28 and TRBJ1-1): DVKVTQSSRYLVKRTGEKVFLECVQDMDHENMFWYRQDPGLGLRLIYFSYDVKMKEKGDIPEGYSVSREKKERFSLILESASTNQTSMYLCASSFRVGDTEAFFGQGTRLTVV.

The chain combines TRBV5-1 with TRBJ2-7; 7 nucleotides line up with TRBD2. V trimming: 4 bases; J trimming: 3 bases; junction bases outside the gene matches: 13. Germline V gives CDR1 SGHRS, CDR2 YFSETQ. The CDR3 consists of 16 residues. Here the CDR3 reads CASSPGWGGDHYEQYF. CDR3 DNA sequence: TGCGCCAGCAGCCCGGGCTGGGGGGGGGACCACTACGAGCAGTACTTC. Full variable domain (outside the CDR3, taken from reference TRBV5-1 and TRBJ2-7): KAGVTQTPRYLIKTRGQQVTLSCSPISGHRSVSWYQQTPGQGLQFLFEYFSETQRNKGNFPGRFSGRQFSNSRSEMNVSTLELGDSALYLCASSPGWGGDHYEQYFGPGTRLTVT.

The chain recombines TRBV6-5 with TRBJ2-7; TRBD2 might be the D (6 bases). The V gene lost 0 bases and the J gene lost 11 bases, with 14 bases spanning the gap. Germline V gene data show CDR1 as MNHEY and CDR2 as SVGAGI. The CDR3 extends over 13 amino acids. CDR3 sequence: CASSYSIRWEEYF. CDR3 DNA: TGTGCCAGCAGTTACTCAATCCGGTGGGAGGAGTACTTC.

As DNA, the CDR3 is TGCAGCGTTGCCGGGACAGGGGACGAGCAGTACTTC. This encodes CSVAGTGDEQYF. J is TRBJ2-5 and V is TRBV29-1; 10 bases map to TRBD1. The end of the DNA fits TRBJ2-7 better, so the J call may be wrong. The CDR3 is made up of 12 amino acids. Germline CDR1 reads SQVTM; CDR2 reads ANQGSEA.

A few counts support this clonotype. The chain has TRBV20-1 and TRBJ2-3; 7 bases fit TRBD2. J gave up 5 bases and V 0 bases, and 14 bases lay outside the gene matches. The CDR3 sequence is 17 residues long. Germline-derived CDR1 and CDR2 are DFQATT and SNEGSKA (reference sequence). The CDR3 DNA sequence: TGCAGTGCTAGAGAGGGGGTCAGTGGGGGGGTCGGAGATACGCAGTATTTT. This sequence encodes CSAREGVSGGVGDTQYF.

This clonotype was picked up one time. This chain uses TRBV20-1 with TRBJ2-1, with 8 bases matching TRBD2. The J call may be faulty, since TRBJ2-7 better matches the DNA end. CDR3 length equals 14 residues. The germline gives CDR1 DFQATT, CDR2 SNEGSKA (reference sequence). CDR3 nucleotide sequence: TGCAGTGCTCAAGGACTAGCATCTTACAATGAGCAGTACTTC. This sequence encodes CSAQGLASYNEQYF.

This chain joins TRBV20-1 and TRBJ1-1; the D gene is possibly TRBD1 (6 bases). Trimming removed 5 bases at V and 5 bases at J, with 15 bases between. CDR3 length: 13 residues. Germline values: CDR1 DFQATT, CDR2 SNEGSKA (reference sequence). CDR3 loop: CSAWGHGGTEAFF. The CDR3 DNA sequence: TGCAGTGCTTGGGGACATGGGGGAACTGAAGCTTTCTTT.

This clonotype was seen a handful of times. The CDR3 region has the DNA TGTGCCACCTCTGGGGACAGCGCTTTTACTGAAGCTTTCTTT. This sequence encodes CATSGDSAFTEAFF. V gene TRBV2 combines with J gene TRBJ1-1, with 7 bases that match TRBD1. Germline V gene data show CDR1 as SNHLY and CDR2 as FYNNEI. The CDR3 length is 14 residues. V gave up 10 bases and J gave up 5 bases; unmatched junction bases: 13.

The chain uses TRBV27 and TRBJ1-1; TRBD1 might be the D (6 bases). CDR3 length: 15 residues. V was cut by 0 bases and J by 4 bases, with 12 bases left in between. Germline V lookup: CDR1 MNHEY, CDR2 SMNVEV (reference sequence). CDR3 residues: CASSLSKGGGTEAFF. DNA of the CDR3: TGTGCCAGCAGTTTATCGAAAGGGGGAGGCACTGAAGCTTTCTTT.

For this clonotype: One junction end does not reproduce the germline sequence, and a read error may be involved. The V gene is TRBV28, the J gene TRBJ2-3; D is possibly TRBD1 (7 bases). This CDR3 contains 15 residues. Germline V gene lookup returns CDR1 MDHEN and CDR2 SYDVKM. CDR3 in amino acids: CASSFGAGGTDTRYF. CDR3 nucleotides: TGTGCCAGCAGTTTTGGGGCAGGGGGGACAGATACGCGGTATTTT.

This chain joins TRBV7-2 and TRBJ2-2, with TRBD1 as a possible D gene (6 bases). Between the trimmed V and J ends, which lost 5 bases and 1 base, there was a span of 14 bases. This CDR3 has 16 amino acids. Looked up from germline, CDR1 is SGHTA and CDR2 is FQGNSA. The CDR3 loop reads CASSLQGFLNTGELFF. In DNA, the CDR3 is TGTGCCAGCAGCCTACAGGGCTTCCTGAACACCGGGGAGCTGTTTTTT.